This T cell receptor beta chain was recorded in a study of blood T cell repertoires in COVID-19. Germline CDR1 is SGHTA and CDR2 is FQGNSA. This CDR3 spans 14 amino acids. The V segment lost 5 bases and the J segment 4 bases; nucleotides outside the gene matches: 5. Data came from immunoSEQ multiplex PCR; TCRdb stores just in-frame clones and leaves some out. Of fewer than 30,000 clones listed, roughly nine tenths are singletons. This sequence originates from a human donor with active COVID-19. The donor label of this sample is uncertain. The specimen sequenced was peripheral blood. The chain uses TRBV7-2 and TRBJ2-5; the match to TRBD2 covers 9 bases. In nucleotides, the CDR3 is TGTGCCAGCAGCCAAGCGGGAGGAGCAGAGACCCAGTACTTC. This codes for CASSQAGGAETQYF. The full variable domain, rest sourced from reference TRBV7-2 and TRBJ2-5, is GAGVSQSPSNKVTEKGKDVELRCDPISGHTALYWYRQSLGQGLEFLIYFQGNSAPDKSGLPSDRFSAERTGGSVSTLTIQRTQQEDSAVYLCASSQAGGAETQYFGPGTRLLVL.